A single sample gave rise to the 18 T cell receptor delta chains below, sequenced in a study of γδ T cells in repeated Plasmodium falciparum infection. TCRdb processed the multiplex PCR reads again with the CATT caller. The sample contains 85,000 to 95,000 delta-chain clones, around 1.4% of which appear only once. Gammadelta T cells were flow-sorted from PBMC into Vgamma9/Vdelta2+ and Vdelta2-negative populations for bulk analysis. The sequencing input was gamma-delta T cells from blood. Receptors were obtained from a pool of human donors (malaria-infected and uninfected, not separated).

The sample holds many counts of this clone. The chain links TRDV1 to TRDJ1, with D maybe TRDD3 (6 bases). V was clipped by 2 bases and J by 0 bases, with 28 bases between them. Germline V gene sequence: CDR1 TSWWSYY, CDR2 QGS. The CDR3 consists of 21 residues. The CDR3 loop is CALGESIWGHPGGGYTDKLIF. The CDR3 nucleotides are TGTGCTCTTGGGGAAAGCATTTGGGGTCACCCGGGGGGAGGCTACACCGATAAACTCATCTTT.

In this sample, this clone turned up many times. The chain joins TRDV3 to TRDJ1; TRDD3 aligns across 10 bases. Germline V gives CDR1 TVYSNPD, CDR2 GDNSRS (reference sequence). The CDR3 is 18 residues long. Trimming took 2 bases from V and 4 from J; bases not matched to a gene: 19. CDR3 loop: CAFGVPLRPGGYIDKLIF. The DNA for the CDR3 is TGTGCCTTTGGCGTTCCACTACGACCTGGGGGATATATCGATAAACTCATCTTT.

The table lists this clone with a few counts. For this DNA, TCRdb reports the protein of a much larger clone, which diverges at residue 9, most likely from a read error; the protein presented here is translated directly from the DNA. The chain links TRDV1 to TRDJ1; 9 bases line up with TRDD3. TCRdb lists no J gene, so it was determined here by aligning the DNA to germline. This CDR3 is built from 17 residues. CDR1 and CDR2 from the germline V gene are TSWWSYY and QGS. V gave up 1 base and J gave up 8 bases; unmatched junction bases: 14. The CDR3 protein is CALGEPPTTRGYGKLIF. CDR3 sequence (DNA): TGTGCTCTTGGGGAACCGCCTACGACTAGGGGATACGGGAAACTCATCTTT.

As for this clone: This DNA's translation and the protein TCRdb lists, from a much larger clone, do not match at residue 10, likely due to a read error; the protein shown is translated from the DNA. The chain employs TRDV2 and TRDJ2; 11 bases align to TRDD3. TCRdb does not report a J gene; here it was assigned by matching the DNA to germline references. V shed 1 base, J shed 1 base, and the junction held 4 bases outside the gene matches. CDR1 is GEAIGNYY and CDR2 is EKD in the germline V gene. CDR3 size: 17 residues. The CDR3 bases are TGTGCCTGTGACACTCTGGGGGATACAGATTTGACAGCACAACTCTTCTTT. Its translation: CACDTLGDTDLTAQLFF.

A word on this clone: The mismatch at residue 17 between this DNA's translation and the TCRdb protein of a much larger clone likely reflects a read error; the protein shown is translated from the DNA. The chain couples TRDV1 to TRDJ1; 7 bases are a match to TRDD3. Germline V gene sequence: CDR1 TSWWSYY, CDR2 QGS. The CDR3 has 19 residues. The CDR3 is CALCRLQNLLGASTDKPIF. The CDR3 DNA is TGTGCTCTTTGTCGCCTTCAGAATCTCCTGGGGGCTTCCACCGATAAACCCATCTTT.

This clone was observed a few times. This DNA's translation and the protein TCRdb lists, from a much larger clone, do not match at residue 5, likely due to a read error; the protein shown is translated from the DNA. The rearrangement uses TRDV2 and TRDJ3; TRDD3 might be the D (5 bases). The J gene was missing in TCRdb and was found by matching the end of the DNA to germline. Germline V CDR1 and CDR2: GEAIGNYY, EKD. V lost 2 bases to trimming and J lost 1 base, with 14 bases between them. This CDR3 has 18 residues. The CDR3 sequence is CACDIGMPFSWDTRQMFF. The DNA for the CDR3 is TGTGCCTGTGACATCGGGATGCCCTTTTCCTGGGACACCCGACAGATGTTTTTC.

Note on this clone: This DNA's translation differs at residue 11 from TCRdb's protein, which comes from a much larger clone; a read error is likely, and the protein shown is translated from the DNA. The CDR3 bases are TGTGCTCTTGGGATAAGGGGCTACTGGGGGACACAACCCACCGATAAACTCATCTTT. It is translated as CALGIRGYWGTQPTDKLIF. The chain links TRDV1 to TRDJ1; 9 positions agree with TRDD3. TCRdb lists no J gene, so it was determined here by aligning the DNA to germline. J gave up 1 base and V 5 bases, and 17 bases lay outside the gene matches. The CDR3 totals 19 residues. Germline lookup yields CDR1 TSWWSYY and CDR2 QGS.

As regards this clone: TCRdb's protein for this DNA is that of a much larger clone and differs from the translation at residue 11, likely a read error; the protein shown is the DNA translation. This chain uses TRDV2 with TRDJ2, with 8 bases fitting TRDD3. TCRdb records no J gene; here it was assigned by comparing the DNA to germline. The V gene end was trimmed by 3 bases and the J gene end by 0 bases; junction bases not matched to a gene: 14. Germline values: CDR1 GEAIGNYY, CDR2 EKD. The CDR3 contains 19 residues. CDR3 sequence: CACDHIDVGDAALTAQLFF. The CDR3 nucleotides read TGTGCCTGTGACCATATTGATGTGGGGGATGCTGCTTTGACAGCACAACTCTTCTTT.

On this clone: TCRdb records a much larger clone's protein for this DNA, with a difference at residue 5 that likely arises from a read error; the protein given is the translation of the DNA. This chain joins TRDV2 and TRDJ1; D gene uncertain. Here the J gene came from matching the DNA to germline, since TCRdb omits it. This CDR3 comprises 16 residues. V shed 3 bases and J shed 0 bases, with 16 bases lying between them. Germline lookup yields CDR1 GEAIGNYY and CDR2 EKD. The CDR3, as DNA: TGTGCCTGTGACGCCGTATCCGATAGGTACACCGATAAACTCATCTTT. Its protein is CACDAVSDRYTDKLIF.

This clone occurred a few times. TCRdb shows a much larger clone's protein in place of this DNA's translation, and the two differ at residues 14 and 15, likely through a read error; the protein shown is translated from the DNA. Here the CDR3 DNA reads TGTGCTCTTGGGGCTCGGCCTCTTCCTAATAGTCTGGGGTATAGGGGTTATACCGATAAACTCATCTTT. Protein sequence: CALGARPLPNSLGYRGYTDKLIF. The chain employs TRDV1 and TRDJ1; possible D gene TRDD2, 7 bases. The germline V gene encodes CDR1 TSWWSYY and CDR2 QGS. This CDR3 has 23 residues. With 4 bases removed from V and 2 bases from J, the gap between germline ends came to 38 bases.

Points on this clone: A far larger clone is off by one base, so a read error is likely. Distinct nucleotide sequences in the sample also encode this CDR3. The J gene is TRDJ1, the V gene TRDV1, with 10 nucleotides matching TRDD3. The J gene, absent from TCRdb, was called here by matching the DNA to germline. V shed 3 bases and J 4 bases; nucleotides not matched to a gene: 32. The CDR3 has 24 residues. The V gene's germline CDR1 is TSWWSYY and CDR2 QGS. The CDR3 region has the DNA TGTGCTCTTGGGGAGGGCAGGAGCCTTCTTAAGTACTGGGGGATCAAAAATCTCAACGATAAACTCATCTTT. Protein product: CALGEGRSLLKYWGIKNLNDKLIF.

This clone was recorded a few times. The TCRdb record carries a much larger clone's protein, which differs from this DNA's translation at residue 7; a read error is the likely cause, and the protein listed here is the DNA translation. The DNA of the CDR3 is TGTGCCTGTGACACCGTGCTCCCCATCTGGGGGCTTCACACCGATAAACTCATCTTT. It yields the protein CACDTVLPIWGLHTDKLIF. The chain recombines TRDV2 with TRDJ1; TRDD3 matches 7 bases. Since TCRdb gives no J gene, matching the DNA to germline was used here to assign it. The CDR3 runs to 19 residues. Trimming cost V 0 bases and J 0 bases; bases outside gene matches: 15. Germline loops: CDR1 GEAIGNYY, CDR2 EKD.

This clone turned up a few times. The TCRdb protein, from a much larger clone, departs from this DNA's translation at residue 24, likely by read error; the protein shown derives from the DNA. With the J gene uncalled, the V gene is TRDV1; the DNA was not used to check the table's D call, TRDD3. Per the germline V gene, CDR1 is TSWWSYY and CDR2 is QGS. This CDR3 has 25 residues. CDR3 sequence: CALGIGWRPPIWGIPEESYTDKLTF. The CDR3 DNA reads as TGTGCTCTTGGAATAGGGTGGCGACCTCCCATCTGGGGGATACCCGAAGAATCGTACACCGATAAACTCACCTTT.

A few counts support this clone. This probably arose from a read error, given a far larger clone one base away. The same CDR3 can be traced to other DNA sequences in this sample. V gene TRDV1 combines with J gene TRDJ1; 12 bases match TRDD3. The J gene is not listed in TCRdb, so it was assigned here from a DNA match to germline. V dropped 0 bases and J dropped 0; count of bases not matched to a gene: 29. The CDR3 covers 26 residues. Germline CDR1 TSWWSYY, CDR2 QGS. The CDR3 protein is CALGELGVLRPRTGGYQELHTDKLIF. Written as DNA, the CDR3 is TGTGCTCTTGGGGAACTTGGGGTCCTACGTCCCCGCACTGGGGGATACCAAGAACTTCACACCGATAAACTCATCTTT.

Comments on this clone: TCRdb attributes to this sequence the protein of a much larger clone, which differs from the DNA translation at residue 11; a read error is likely, and the protein displayed is translated from the DNA. This chain connects TRDV1 to TRDJ1; TRDD3 agrees at 8 bases. The J gene was not available in TCRdb and was assigned here by matching the DNA to germline segments. The CDR3 is 19 residues long. Germline V gene lookup returns CDR1 TSWWSYY and CDR2 QGS. V lost 5 bases, J lost 10 bases, and 27 bases stayed unmatched. CDR3 in DNA: TGTGCTCTTGGGAAAGGGATGGGGTTCCCACAATACTGGGGGGAAGTACTCATCTTT. Residues: CALGKGMGFPQYWGEVLIF.

This clone was counted a few times. Possible read error: a much larger clone is one base away. The sample carries other DNA sequences with the same CDR3. J is TRDJ3 and V is TRDV2; 12 nucleotides align to TRDD3. The CDR3 is 22 amino acids. Germline V gene data show CDR1 as GEAIGNYY and CDR2 as EKD. V lost 2 bases to trimming and J lost 1 base; unmatched junction nucleotides: 14. The CDR3 coding sequence is TGTGCCTGTGACAGATTACTGGGGGATACCGGGGCGGGATCCTGGGACACCCGACAGATGTTTTTC. This codes for CACDRLLGDTGAGSWDTRQMFF.

In this sample, this clone turned up once. The chain's CDR3 is CALGEKGPYYGELGDTQADKLIF. CDR3 DNA sequence: TGTGCTCTTGGGGAAAAGGGACCCTACTACGGGGAACTGGGGGATACGCAAGCCGATAAACTCATCTTT. The chain employs TRDV1 and TRDJ1; 13 bases are a match to TRDD3. TCRdb is silent on the J gene; assignment here came from matching the DNA to germline. The CDR3 runs to 23 residues. The trim removed 2 bases at V and 3 bases at J, leaving 24 bases unmatched. Looked up from germline, CDR1 is TSWWSYY and CDR2 is QGS.

Regarding this clone: For this DNA, TCRdb reports the protein of a much larger clone, which diverges at residue 5, most likely from a read error; the protein presented here is translated directly from the DNA. The chain uses TRDV1 and TRDJ1; 8 bases line up with TRDD3. TCRdb supplies no J gene; here it was assigned by aligning the nucleotide sequence to germline. CDR3 size: 18 residues. Germline values: CDR1 TSWWSYY, CDR2 QGS. Trimming took 4 bases from V and 0 from J; bases not matched to a gene: 13. The chain's CDR3 is CALGGIYTGGMYTDKLIF. CDR3 coding DNA: TGTGCTCTTGGGGGAATATACACTGGGGGTATGTACACCGATAAACTCATCTTT.